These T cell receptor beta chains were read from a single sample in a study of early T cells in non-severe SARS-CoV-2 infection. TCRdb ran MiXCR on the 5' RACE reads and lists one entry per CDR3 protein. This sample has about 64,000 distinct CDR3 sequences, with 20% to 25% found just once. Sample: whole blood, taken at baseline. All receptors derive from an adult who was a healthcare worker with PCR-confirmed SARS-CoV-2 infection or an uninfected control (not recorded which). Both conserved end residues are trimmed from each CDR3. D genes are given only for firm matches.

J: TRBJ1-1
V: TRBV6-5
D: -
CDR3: ASRSTIWETEAF

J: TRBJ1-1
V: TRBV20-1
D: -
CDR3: SAGQETEAF

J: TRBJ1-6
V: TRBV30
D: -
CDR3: AWSNQGRLVALH

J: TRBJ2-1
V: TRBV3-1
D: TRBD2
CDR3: ASSQTSGPLNNEQF

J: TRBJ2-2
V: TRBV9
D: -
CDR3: ASSNRGGNSGELF

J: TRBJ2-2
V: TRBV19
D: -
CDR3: ASSIYSLAGSGELF

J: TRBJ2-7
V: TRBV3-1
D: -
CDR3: ASSPVGGGQY

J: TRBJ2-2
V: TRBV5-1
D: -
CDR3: ASRPGQATGELF

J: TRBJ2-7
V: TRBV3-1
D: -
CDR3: ASSQYTGPYEQY

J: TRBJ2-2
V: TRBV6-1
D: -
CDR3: ASGDPNTGELF

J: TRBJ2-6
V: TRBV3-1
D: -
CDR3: ASSPELAGPGANVLT

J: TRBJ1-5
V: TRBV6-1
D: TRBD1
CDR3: ASRGQGRYNQPQH

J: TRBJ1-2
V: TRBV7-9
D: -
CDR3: ASSLENGGNT

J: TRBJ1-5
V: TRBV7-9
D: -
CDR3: ASSLGAGIYQPQH

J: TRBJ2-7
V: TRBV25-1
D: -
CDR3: ASSELGGNEQY

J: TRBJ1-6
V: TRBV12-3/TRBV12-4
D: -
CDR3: ASSFGALWESPLH

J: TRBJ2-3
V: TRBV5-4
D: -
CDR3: ASSSVSGTDTQY

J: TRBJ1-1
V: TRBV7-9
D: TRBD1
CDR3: ASSLGTGVGTEAF

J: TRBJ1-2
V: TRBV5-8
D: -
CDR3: ASKLGLPTGYT

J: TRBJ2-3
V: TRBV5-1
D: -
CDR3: ASSATGPDTQY

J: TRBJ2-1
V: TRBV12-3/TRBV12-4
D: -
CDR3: ASSPGGPQF

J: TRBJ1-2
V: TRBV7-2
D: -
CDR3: ASSPNLGGARYGYT

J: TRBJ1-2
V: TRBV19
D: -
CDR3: ASSAGWYGYT

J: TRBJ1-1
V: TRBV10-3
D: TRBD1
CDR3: AIRVTGTGDTEAF

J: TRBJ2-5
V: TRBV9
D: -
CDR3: ASSVGVIQETQY

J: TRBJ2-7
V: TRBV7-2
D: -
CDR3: ASSFMTVSEQY

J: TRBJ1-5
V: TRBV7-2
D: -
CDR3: ASSFSQDQPQH

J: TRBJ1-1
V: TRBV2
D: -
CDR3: ASSEYLQLEAF

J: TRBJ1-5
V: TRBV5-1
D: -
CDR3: ASSAGRNQPQH

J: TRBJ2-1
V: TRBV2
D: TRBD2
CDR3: ASRKSGGAINEQF

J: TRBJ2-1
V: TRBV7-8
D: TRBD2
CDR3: ASSTSSSGGAVEQF